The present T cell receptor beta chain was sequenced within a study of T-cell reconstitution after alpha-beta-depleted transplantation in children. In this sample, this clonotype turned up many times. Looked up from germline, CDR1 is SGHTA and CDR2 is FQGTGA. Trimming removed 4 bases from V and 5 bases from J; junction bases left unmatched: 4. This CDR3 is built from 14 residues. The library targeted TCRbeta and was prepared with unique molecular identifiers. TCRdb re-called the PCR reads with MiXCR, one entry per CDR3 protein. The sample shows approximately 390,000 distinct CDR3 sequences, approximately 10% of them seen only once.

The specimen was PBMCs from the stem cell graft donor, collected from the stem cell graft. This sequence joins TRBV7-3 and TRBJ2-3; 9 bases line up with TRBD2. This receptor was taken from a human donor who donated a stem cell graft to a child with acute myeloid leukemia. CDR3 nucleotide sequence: TGTGCCAGCAGCTCAGCGGGGGGTCTAGATACGCAGTATTTT. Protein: CASSSAGGLDTQYF.